These 8 T cell receptor beta chains came from one sample sequenced in a study of cytomegalovirus exposure and HLA in healthy donors. This PCR relied on a set of 60 Vbeta primers and 13 Jbeta primers. Data came from immunoSEQ multiplex PCR; TCRdb stores just in-frame clones and leaves some out. This table holds about 150,000 clones, around 75% found once. Sample: PBMCs. Receptor source: a male donor in good health and CMV-seronegative.

A note on this clone: The sample holds other DNA sequences that translate to the same CDR3. This chain joins TRBV5-1 and TRBJ1-5, with 7 nucleotides matching TRBD1. CDR1 and CDR2 from the germline V gene are SGHRS and YFSETQ. The ends lost 4 bases at V and 1 base at J; junction bases unmatched: 5. The CDR3 totals 15 residues. CDR3 sequence (DNA): TGCGCCAGCAGCCCCGGGACAGTAAGCAATCAGCCCCAGCATTTT. Translating gives CASSPGTVSNQPQHF.

The rearrangement joins TRBV20-1 to TRBJ2-1; 7 nucleotides agree with TRBD1. With V trimmed by 0 bases and J by 16 bases, 6 bases remained unmatched. Germline loops: CDR1 DFQATT, CDR2 SNEGSKA (reference sequence). CDR3 length: 11 residues. The CDR3 region has the DNA TGCAGTGCTAGAGATACCGACAGGGTATTCTTC. Encoded protein: CSARDTDRVFF.

This clone has only a few counts. This chain connects TRBV5-1 to TRBJ1-3; the match to TRBD1 covers 7 bases. The CDR3 totals 16 residues. Germline loops: CDR1 SGHRS, CDR2 YFSETQ. V lost 0 bases and J lost 4; bases outside the gene matches: 7. CDR3 nucleotides: TGCGCCAGCAGCTTGGCCCGACAGGGAACGGGAAACACCATATATTTT. Translation: CASSLARQGTGNTIYF.

V and J are TRBV6-5 and TRBJ2-7; possible D gene TRBD2, 6 bases. The CDR3 is 13 residues long. Germline lookup yields CDR1 MNHEY and CDR2 SVGAGI. V dropped 7 bases and J dropped 4 bases, with 14 bases sitting between them. The CDR3 nucleotides read TGTGCCAGCAACCGGGGGATTGGATACGAGCAGTACTTC. Translated, it gives CASNRGIGYEQYF.

V gene TRBV6-1 combines with J gene TRBJ2-1; 8 bases map to TRBD1. The V segment lost 2 bases and the J segment 9 bases; nucleotides outside the gene matches: 6. Germline V gives CDR1 MNHNS, CDR2 SASEGT. This CDR3 has 14 residues. CDR3 residues: CASSEIGQGGEQFF. Written as DNA, the CDR3 is TGTGCCAGCAGTGAAATAGGACAGGGAGGTGAGCAGTTCTTC.

The V gene is TRBV7-9, the J gene TRBJ1-5; no definite D call. Trimming pared 2 bases from V and 5 bases from J, leaving 7 bases between. The CDR3 has 13 residues. The germline CDR1 and CDR2 sequences are SEHNR and FQNEAQ (reference sequence). The CDR3 sequence is CASSLSVDQPQHF. The CDR3 nucleotides are TGTGCCAGCAGCTTAAGTGTAGATCAGCCCCAGCATTTT.

The rearrangement uses TRBV6-1 and TRBJ2-3, with TRBD1 matching 7 bases. V shed 3 bases and J 1 base; nucleotides not matched to a gene: 1. This CDR3 has 14 residues. CDR1 is MNHNS and CDR2 is SASEGT in the germline V gene. CDR3 sequence: CASSDTGGTDTQYF. The CDR3 nucleotides are TGTGCCAGCAGTGATACAGGGGGCACAGATACGCAGTATTTT.

The chain is built from TRBV2 and TRBJ1-1, with unresolved D. Trimming stripped 6 bases from V and 5 bases from J, with 13 bases between. This CDR3 region has 13 residues. Germline V gives CDR1 SNHLY, CDR2 FYNNEI. The CDR3 region has the DNA TGTGCCAGCAGGGGTTGGAGAGGAACTGAAGCTTTCTTT. It yields the protein CASRGWRGTEAFF.